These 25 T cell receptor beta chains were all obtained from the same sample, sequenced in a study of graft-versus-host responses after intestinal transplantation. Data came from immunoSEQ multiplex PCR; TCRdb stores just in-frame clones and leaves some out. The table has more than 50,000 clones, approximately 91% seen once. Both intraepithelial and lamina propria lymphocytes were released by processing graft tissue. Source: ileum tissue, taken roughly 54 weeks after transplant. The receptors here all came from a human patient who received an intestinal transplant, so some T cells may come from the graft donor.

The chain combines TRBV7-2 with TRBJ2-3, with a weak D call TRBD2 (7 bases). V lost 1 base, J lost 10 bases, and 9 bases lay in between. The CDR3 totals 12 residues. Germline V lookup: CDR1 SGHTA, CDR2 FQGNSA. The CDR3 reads CASSLVGGPQYF. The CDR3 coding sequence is TGTGCCAGCAGCTTAGTCGGGGGGCCGCAGTATTTT.

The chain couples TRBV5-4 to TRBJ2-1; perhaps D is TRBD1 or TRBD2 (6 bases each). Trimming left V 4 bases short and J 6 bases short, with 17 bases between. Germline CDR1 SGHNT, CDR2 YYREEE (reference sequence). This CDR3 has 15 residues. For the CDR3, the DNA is TGTGCCAGCAGCCCGGAGGGGGTGAGGCTCAATGAGCAGTTCTTC. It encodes CASSPEGVRLNEQFF.

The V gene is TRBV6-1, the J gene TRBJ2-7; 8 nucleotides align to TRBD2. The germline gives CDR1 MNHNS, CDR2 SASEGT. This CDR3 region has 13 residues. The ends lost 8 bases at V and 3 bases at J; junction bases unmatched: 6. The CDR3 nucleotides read TGTGCCAGCGGTCGGGGACTAGTCTACGAGCAGTACTTC. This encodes CASGRGLVYEQYF.

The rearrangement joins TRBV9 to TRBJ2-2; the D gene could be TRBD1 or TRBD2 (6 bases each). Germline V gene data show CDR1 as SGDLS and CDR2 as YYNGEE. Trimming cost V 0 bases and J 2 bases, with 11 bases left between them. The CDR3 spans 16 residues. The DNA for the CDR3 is TGTGCCAGCAGCGTAGCTGCGGGACAAAACACCGGGGAGCTGTTTTTT. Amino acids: CASSVAAGQNTGELFF.

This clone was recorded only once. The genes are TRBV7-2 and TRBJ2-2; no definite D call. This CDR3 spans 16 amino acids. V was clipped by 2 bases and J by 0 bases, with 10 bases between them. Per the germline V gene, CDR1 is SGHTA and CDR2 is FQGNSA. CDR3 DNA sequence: TGTGCCAGCAGCTTAATGGCGGTCGCGAACACCGGGGAGCTGTTTTTT. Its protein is CASSLMAVANTGELFF.

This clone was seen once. The CDR3 region has the DNA TGTGCCAGCTCAACGACAGTGGATGAGCAGTTCTTC. It is translated as CASSTTVDEQFF. The rearrangement joins TRBV18 to TRBJ2-1; perhaps TRBD1 as D (5 bases). The V end lost 5 bases, the J end lost 8 bases, and 10 bases lay between the germline ends. The CDR3 covers 12 residues. The V gene's germline CDR1 is KGHSH and CDR2 LQKENI.

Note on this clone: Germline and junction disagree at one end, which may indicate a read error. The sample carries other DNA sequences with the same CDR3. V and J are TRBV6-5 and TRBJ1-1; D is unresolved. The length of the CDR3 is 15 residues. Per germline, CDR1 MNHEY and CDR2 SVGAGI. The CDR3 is CASTRNFGENTEAFF. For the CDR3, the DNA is TGTGCCAGCACCCGAAATTTTGGGGAAAACACTGAAGCCTTCTTT.

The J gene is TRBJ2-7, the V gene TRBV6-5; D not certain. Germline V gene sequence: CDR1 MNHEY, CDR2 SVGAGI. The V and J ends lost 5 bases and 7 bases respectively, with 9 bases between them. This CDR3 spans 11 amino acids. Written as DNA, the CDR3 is TGTGCCAGCAGTGCCGCTCCGGAGCAGTACTTC. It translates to CASSAAPEQYF.

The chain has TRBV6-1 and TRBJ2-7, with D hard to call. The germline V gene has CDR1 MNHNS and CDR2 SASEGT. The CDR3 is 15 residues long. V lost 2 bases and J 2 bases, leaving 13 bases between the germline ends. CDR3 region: CASSELSLGTYEQYF. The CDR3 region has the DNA TGTGCCAGCAGTGAATTAAGCCTGGGGACCTACGAGCAGTACTTC.

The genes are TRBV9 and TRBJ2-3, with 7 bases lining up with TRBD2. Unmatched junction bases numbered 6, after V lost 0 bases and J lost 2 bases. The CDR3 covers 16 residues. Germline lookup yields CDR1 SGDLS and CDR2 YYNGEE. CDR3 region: CASSVGLADNTDTQYF. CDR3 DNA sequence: TGTGCCAGCAGCGTAGGTCTAGCGGACAACACAGATACGCAGTATTTT.

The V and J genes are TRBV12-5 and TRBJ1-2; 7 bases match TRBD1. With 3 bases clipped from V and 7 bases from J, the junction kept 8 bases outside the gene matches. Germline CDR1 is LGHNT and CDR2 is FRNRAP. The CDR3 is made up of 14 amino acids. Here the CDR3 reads CASGLGEGGGGYTF. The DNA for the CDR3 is TGTGCTAGTGGTTTAGGCGAAGGGGGCGGTGGCTACACCTTC.

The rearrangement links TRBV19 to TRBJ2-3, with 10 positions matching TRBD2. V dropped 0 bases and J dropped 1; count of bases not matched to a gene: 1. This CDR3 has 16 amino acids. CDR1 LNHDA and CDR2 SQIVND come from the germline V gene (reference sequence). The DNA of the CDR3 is TGTGCCAGTAGTATAGATCTAGCGGGAGGCACAGATACGCAGTATTTT. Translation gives CASSIDLAGGTDTQYF. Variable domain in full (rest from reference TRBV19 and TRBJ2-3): DGGITQSPKYLFRKEGQNVTLSCEQNLNHDAMYWYRQDPGQGLRLIYYSQIVNDFQKGDIAEGYSVSREKKESFPLTVTSAQKNPTAFYLCASSIDLAGGTDTQYFGPGTRLTVL.

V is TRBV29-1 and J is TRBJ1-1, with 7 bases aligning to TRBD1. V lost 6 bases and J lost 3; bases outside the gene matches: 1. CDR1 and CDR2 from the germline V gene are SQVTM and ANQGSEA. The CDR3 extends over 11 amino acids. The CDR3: CSVDRYTEAFF. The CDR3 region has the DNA TGCAGCGTGGACAGGTACACTGAAGCTTTCTTT.

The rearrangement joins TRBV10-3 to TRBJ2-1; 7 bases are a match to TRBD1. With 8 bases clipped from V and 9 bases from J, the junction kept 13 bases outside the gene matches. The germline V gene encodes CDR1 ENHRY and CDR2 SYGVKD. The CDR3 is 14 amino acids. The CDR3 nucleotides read TGTGCCATCGCTCCCGGGACAGCCCCGAGTGAGCAGTTCTTC. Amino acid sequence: CAIAPGTAPSEQFF.

CDR3 sequence (DNA): TGTGCCAGCAGTGAGCGTACACCCACGGAGACCCAGTACTTC. Amino acids: CASSERTPTETQYF. This chain uses TRBV6-5 with TRBJ2-5; D is undetermined. V lost 5 bases to trimming and J lost 5 bases, with 15 bases between them. There are 14 residues in the CDR3. Germline CDR1 and CDR2: MNHEY and SVGAGI.

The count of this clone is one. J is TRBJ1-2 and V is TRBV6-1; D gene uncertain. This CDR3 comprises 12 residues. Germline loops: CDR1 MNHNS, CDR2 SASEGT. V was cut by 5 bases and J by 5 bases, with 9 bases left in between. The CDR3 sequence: CASSSTVYGYTF. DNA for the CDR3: TGTGCCAGCAGTTCAACAGTATATGGCTACACCTTC.

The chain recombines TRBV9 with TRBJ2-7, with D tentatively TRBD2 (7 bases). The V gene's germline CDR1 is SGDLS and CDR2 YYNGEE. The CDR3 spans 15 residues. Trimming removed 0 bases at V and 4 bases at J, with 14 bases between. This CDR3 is CASSVEAGARYEQYF. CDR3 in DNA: TGTGCCAGCAGCGTAGAGGCGGGGGCGCGTTACGAGCAGTACTTC.

The CDR3 region has the DNA TGTGCCAGCAGCAAAACTCCTCCGGGACTAGGGGCCTACGAGCAGTACTTC. This codes for CASSKTPPGLGAYEQYF. This chain joins TRBV21-1 and TRBJ2-7; TRBD2 is the table's D call, not checked against the DNA. TRBV21-1 is a documented pseudogene. The CDR3 extends over 17 amino acids.

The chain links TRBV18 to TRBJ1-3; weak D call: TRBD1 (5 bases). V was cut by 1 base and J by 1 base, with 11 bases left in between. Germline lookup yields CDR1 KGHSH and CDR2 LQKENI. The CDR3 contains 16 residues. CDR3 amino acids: CASSPRTTLSGNTIYF. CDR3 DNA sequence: TGTGCCAGCTCACCACGGACAACCTTATCTGGAAACACCATATATTTT.

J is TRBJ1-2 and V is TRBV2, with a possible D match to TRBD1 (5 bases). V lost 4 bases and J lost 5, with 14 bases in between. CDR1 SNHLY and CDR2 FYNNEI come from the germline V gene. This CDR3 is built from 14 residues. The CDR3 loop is CASSGVGATYGYTF. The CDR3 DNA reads TGTGCCAGCAGTGGGGTAGGGGCGACTTATGGCTACACCTTC.

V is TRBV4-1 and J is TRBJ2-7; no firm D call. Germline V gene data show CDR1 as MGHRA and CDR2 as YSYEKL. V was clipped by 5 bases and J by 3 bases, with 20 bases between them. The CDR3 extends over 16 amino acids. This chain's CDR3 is CASSGLGRFGGYEQYF. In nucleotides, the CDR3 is TGCGCCAGCAGCGGGTTGGGCAGGTTCGGCGGCTACGAGCAGTACTTC.

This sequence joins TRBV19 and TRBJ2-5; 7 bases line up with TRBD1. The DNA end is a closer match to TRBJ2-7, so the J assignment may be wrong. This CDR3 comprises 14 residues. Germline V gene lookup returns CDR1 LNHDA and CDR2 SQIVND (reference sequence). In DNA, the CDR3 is TGTGCCAGTAGTTCCCGACAGGGCGACTACGAGCAGTACTTC. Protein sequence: CASSSRQGDYEQYF.

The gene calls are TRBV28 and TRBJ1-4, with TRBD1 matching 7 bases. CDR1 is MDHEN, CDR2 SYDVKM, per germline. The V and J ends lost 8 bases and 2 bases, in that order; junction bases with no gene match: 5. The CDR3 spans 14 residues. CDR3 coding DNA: TGTGCCAGCCTACAGGGGTCGACTAATGAAAAACTGTTTTTT. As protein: CASLQGSTNEKLFF.

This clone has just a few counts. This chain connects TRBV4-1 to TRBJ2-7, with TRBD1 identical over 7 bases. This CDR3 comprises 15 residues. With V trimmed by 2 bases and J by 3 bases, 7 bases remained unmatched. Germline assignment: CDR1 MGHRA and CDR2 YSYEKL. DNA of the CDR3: TGCGCCAGCAGCCAACCCGACAGGGAGATCTACGAGCAGTACTTC. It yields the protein CASSQPDREIYEQYF.

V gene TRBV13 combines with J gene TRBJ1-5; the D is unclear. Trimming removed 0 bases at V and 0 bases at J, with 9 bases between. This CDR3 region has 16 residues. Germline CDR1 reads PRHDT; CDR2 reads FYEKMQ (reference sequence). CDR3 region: CASSLGGLHSNQPQHF. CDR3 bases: TGTGCCAGCAGCTTAGGCGGCCTCCATAGCAATCAGCCCCAGCATTTT.